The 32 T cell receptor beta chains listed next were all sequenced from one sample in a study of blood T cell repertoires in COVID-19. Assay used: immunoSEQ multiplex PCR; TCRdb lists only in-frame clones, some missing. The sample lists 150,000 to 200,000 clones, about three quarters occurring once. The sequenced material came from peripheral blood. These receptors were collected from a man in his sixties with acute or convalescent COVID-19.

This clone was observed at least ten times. The CDR3: CASSVASGGAQEQYF. The DNA of the CDR3 is TGTGCCAGCAGCGTAGCTAGCGGGGGGGCGCAAGAGCAGTACTTC. The chain links TRBV9 to TRBJ2-7; 12 bases agree with TRBD2. The V gene end was trimmed by 0 bases and the J gene end by 7 bases; junction bases not matched to a gene: 5. CDR1 and CDR2 from the germline V gene are SGDLS and YYNGEE. This CDR3 has 15 residues.

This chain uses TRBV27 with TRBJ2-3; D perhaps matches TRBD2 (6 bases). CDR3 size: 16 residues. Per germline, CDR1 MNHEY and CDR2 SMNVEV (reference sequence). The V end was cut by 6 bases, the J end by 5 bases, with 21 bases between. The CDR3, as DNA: TGTGCCAGCAGCCCTTTGGAGGGGTCCCGAAGAGATACGCAGTATTTT. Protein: CASSPLEGSRRDTQYF.

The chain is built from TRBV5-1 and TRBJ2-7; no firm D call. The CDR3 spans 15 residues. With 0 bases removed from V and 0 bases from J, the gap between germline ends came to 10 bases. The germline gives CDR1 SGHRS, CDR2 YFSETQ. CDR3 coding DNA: TGCGCCAGCAGCTTGGAACGCTTGAGCTCCTACGAGCAGTACTTC. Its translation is CASSLERLSSYEQYF.

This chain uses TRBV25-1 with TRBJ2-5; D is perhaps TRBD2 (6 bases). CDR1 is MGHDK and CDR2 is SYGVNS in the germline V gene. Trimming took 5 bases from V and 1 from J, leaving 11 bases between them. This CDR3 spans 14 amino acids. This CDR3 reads CASSSVGGQETQYF. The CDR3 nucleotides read TGTGCCAGCAGTTCAGTGGGGGGCCAAGAGACCCAGTACTTC.

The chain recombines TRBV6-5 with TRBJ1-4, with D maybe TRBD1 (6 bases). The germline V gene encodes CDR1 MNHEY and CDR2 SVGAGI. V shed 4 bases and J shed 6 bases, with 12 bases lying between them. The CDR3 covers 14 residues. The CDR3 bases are TGTGCCAGCAGTTCCTACAGGGTGGATGAAAAACTGTTTTTT. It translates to CASSSYRVDEKLFF.

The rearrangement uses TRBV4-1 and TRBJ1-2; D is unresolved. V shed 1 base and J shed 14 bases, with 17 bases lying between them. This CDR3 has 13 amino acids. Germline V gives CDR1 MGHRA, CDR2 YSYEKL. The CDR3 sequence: CASSQGWAAPETF. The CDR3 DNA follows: TGCGCCAGCAGCCAAGGGTGGGCAGCCCCTGAGACCTTC.

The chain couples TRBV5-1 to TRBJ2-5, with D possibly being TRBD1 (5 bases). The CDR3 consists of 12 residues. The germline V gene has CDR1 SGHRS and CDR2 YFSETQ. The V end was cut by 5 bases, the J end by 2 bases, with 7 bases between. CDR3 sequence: CASSQGQETQYF. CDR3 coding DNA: TGCGCCAGCAGTCAGGGACAAGAGACCCAGTACTTC.

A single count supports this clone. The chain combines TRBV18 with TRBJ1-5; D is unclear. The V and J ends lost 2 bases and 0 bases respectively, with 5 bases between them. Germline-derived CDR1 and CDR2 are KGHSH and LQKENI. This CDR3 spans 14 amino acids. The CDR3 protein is CASSPSVSNQPQHF. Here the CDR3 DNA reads TGTGCCAGCTCACCATCGGTTAGCAATCAGCCCCAGCATTTT.

The CDR3 region is CASSLGLAGGSEQYF. The CDR3 nucleotides are TGTGCCAGCAGCTTAGGACTAGCGGGGGGTAGCGAGCAGTACTTC. This rearrangement joins TRBV7-2 to TRBJ2-7; 13 positions agree with TRBD2. Germline V gives CDR1 SGHTA, CDR2 FQGNSA. The ends lost 1 base at V and 6 bases at J; junction bases unmatched: 3. This CDR3 contains 15 residues.

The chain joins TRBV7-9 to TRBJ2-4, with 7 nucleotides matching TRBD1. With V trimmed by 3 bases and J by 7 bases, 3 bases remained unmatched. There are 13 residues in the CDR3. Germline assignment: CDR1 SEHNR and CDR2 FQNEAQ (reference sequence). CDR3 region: CASSFGTANIQYF. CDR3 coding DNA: TGTGCCAGCAGCTTTGGGACAGCCAACATTCAGTACTTC.

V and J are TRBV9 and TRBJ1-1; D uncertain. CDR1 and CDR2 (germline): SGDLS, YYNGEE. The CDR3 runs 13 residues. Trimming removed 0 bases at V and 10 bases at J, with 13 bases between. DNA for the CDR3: TGTGCCAGCAGCGTAGACCCGGGAAAAAGAGCTTTCTTT. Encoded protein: CASSVDPGKRAFF. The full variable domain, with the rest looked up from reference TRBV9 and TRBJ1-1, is DSGVTQTPKHLITATGQRVTLRCSPRSGDLSVYWYQQSLDQGLQFLIQYYNGEERAKGNILERFSAQQFPDLHSELNLSSLELGDSALYFCASSVDPGKRAFFGQGTRLTVV.

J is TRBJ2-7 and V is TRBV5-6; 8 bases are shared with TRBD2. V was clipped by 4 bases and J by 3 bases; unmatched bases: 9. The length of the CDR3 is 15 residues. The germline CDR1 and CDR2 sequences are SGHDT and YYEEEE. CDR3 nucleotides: TGTGCCAGCAGCCAAGACCCGGGGGGGGGCTACGAGCAGTACTTC. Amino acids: CASSQDPGGGYEQYF.

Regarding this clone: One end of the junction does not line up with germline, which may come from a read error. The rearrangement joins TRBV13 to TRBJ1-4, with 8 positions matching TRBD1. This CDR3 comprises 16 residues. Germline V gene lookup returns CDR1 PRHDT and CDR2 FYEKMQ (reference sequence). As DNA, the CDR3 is TGTGCCAGCAGCCCCGTGACGGACAGGGCTAAGGAAAAACTGTTTTTT. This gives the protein CASSPVTDRAKEKLFF.

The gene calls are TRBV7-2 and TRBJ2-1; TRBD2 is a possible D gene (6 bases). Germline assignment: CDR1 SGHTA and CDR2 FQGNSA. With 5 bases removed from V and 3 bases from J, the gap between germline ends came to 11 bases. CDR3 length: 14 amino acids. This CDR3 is CASSPSDYYNEQFF. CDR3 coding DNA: TGTGCCAGCAGCCCATCGGACTACTACAATGAGCAGTTCTTC.

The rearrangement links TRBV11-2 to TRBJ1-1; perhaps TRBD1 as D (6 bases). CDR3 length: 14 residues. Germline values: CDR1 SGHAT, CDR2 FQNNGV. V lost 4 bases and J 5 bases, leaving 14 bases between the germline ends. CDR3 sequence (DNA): TGTGCCAGCAGCTCCTACTCAGGGGTGACTGAAGCTTTCTTT. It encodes CASSSYSGVTEAFF.

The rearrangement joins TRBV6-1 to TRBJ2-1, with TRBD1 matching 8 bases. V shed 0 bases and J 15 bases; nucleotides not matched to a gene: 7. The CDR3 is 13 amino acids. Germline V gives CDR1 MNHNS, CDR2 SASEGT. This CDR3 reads CASSEADGQGGFF. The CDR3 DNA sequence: TGTGCCAGCAGTGAAGCGGATGGACAGGGAGGGTTCTTC.

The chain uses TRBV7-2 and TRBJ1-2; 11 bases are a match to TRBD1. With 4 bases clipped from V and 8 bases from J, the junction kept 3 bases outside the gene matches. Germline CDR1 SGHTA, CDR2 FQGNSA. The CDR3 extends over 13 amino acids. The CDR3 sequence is CASSSDRGQGYTF. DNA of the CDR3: TGTGCCAGCAGCTCGGACAGGGGGCAGGGCTACACCTTC.

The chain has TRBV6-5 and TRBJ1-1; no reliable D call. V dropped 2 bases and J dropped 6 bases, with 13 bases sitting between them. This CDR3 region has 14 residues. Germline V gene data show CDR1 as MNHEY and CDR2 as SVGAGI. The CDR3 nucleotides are TGTGCCAGCAGTTACGGAGGGATTACCGCTGAAGCTTTCTTT. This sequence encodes CASSYGGITAEAFF.

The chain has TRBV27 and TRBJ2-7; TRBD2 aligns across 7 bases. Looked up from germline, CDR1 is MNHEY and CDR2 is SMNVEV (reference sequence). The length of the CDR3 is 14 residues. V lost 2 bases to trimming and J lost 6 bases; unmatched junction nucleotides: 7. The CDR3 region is CASSLGVGEGEQYF. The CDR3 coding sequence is TGTGCCAGCAGTTTAGGGGTAGGGGAGGGCGAGCAGTACTTC.

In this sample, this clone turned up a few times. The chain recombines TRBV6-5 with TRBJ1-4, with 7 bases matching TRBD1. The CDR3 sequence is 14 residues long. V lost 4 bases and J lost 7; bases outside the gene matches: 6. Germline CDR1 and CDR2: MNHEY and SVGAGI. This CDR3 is CASSLRGRGEKLFF. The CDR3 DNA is TGTGCCAGCAGTTTGAGGGGGCGAGGTGAAAAACTGTTTTTT.

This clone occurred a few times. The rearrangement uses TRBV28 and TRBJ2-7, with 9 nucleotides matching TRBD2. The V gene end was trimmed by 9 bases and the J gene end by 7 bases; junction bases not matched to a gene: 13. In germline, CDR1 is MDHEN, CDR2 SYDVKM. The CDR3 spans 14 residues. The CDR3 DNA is TGTGCCAGTGAAACTCTAGCGGGGCATTGGGAGCAGTACTTC. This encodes CASETLAGHWEQYF.

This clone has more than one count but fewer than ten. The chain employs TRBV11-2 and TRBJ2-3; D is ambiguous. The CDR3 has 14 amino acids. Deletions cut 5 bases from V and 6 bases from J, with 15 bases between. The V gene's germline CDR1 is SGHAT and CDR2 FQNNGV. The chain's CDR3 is CASSPRPGLDTQYF. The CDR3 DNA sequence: TGTGCCAGCAGCCCTCGACCGGGTTTGGATACGCAGTATTTT.

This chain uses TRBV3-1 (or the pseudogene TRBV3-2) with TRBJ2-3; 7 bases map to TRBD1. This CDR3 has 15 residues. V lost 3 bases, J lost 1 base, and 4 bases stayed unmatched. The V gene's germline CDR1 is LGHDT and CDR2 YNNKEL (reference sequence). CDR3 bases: TGTGCCAGCAGCCAGGGACAGTTGGGCACAGATACGCAGTATTTT. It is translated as CASSQGQLGTDTQYF.

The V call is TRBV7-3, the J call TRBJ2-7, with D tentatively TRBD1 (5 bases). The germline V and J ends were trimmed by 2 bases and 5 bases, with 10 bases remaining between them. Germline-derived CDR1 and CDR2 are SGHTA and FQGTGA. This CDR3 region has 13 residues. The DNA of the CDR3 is TGTGCCAGCAGCTTATCAGGGAACCACGAGCAGTACTTC. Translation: CASSLSGNHEQYF.

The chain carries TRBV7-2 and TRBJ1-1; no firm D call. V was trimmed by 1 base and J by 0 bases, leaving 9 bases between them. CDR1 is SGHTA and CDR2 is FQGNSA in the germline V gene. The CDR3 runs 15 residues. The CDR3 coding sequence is TGTGCCAGCAGCTTAGGTGGGCAGATGAACACTGAAGCTTTCTTT. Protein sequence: CASSLGGQMNTEAFF.

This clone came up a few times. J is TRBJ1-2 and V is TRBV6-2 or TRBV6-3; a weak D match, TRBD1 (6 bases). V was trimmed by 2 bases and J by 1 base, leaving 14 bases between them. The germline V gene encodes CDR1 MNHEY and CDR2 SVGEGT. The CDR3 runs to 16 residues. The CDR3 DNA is TGTGCCAGCAGTTACGCAGGACAGACCCATAACTATGGCTACACCTTC. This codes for CASSYAGQTHNYGYTF.

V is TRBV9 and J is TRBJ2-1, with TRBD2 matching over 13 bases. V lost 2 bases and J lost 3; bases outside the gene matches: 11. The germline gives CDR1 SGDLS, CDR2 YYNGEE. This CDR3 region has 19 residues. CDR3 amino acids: CASSVGGTSGAGYYNEQFF. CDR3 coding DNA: TGTGCCAGCAGCGTCGGTGGGACTAGCGGGGCGGGTTACTACAATGAGCAGTTCTTC.

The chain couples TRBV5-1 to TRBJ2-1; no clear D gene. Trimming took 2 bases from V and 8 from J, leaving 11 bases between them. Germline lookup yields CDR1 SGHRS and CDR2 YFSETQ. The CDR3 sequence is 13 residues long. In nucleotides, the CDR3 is TGCGCCAGCAGCTTTAGATTGCGCGATGAGCAGTTCTTC. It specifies CASSFRLRDEQFF.

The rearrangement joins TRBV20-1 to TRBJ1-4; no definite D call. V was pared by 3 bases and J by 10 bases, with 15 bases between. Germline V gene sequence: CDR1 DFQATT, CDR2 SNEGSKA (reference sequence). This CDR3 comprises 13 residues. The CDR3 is CSASTGNVGKLFF. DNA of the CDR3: TGCAGTGCTAGTACGGGGAATGTCGGAAAACTGTTTTTT.

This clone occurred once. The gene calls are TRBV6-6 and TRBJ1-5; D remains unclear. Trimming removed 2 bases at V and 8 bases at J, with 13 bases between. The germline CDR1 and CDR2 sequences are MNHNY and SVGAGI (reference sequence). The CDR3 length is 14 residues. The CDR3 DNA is TGTGCCAGCAGTTACCCTACCCCGCAGGAGCCCCAGCATTTT. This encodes CASSYPTPQEPQHF.

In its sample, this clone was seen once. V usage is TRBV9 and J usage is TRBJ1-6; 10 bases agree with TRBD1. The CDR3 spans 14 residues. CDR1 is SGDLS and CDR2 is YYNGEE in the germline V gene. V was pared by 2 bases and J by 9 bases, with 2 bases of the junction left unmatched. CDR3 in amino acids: CASSVRDRGSPLHF. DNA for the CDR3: TGTGCCAGCAGCGTCCGGGACAGGGGTTCACCCCTCCACTTT.

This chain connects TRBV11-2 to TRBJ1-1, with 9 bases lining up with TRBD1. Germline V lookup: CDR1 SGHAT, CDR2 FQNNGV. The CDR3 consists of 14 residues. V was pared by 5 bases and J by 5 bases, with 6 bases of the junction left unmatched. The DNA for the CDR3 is TGTGCCAGCAGCCTAGGACAGGGGCAAACTGAAGCTTTCTTT. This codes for CASSLGQGQTEAFF.